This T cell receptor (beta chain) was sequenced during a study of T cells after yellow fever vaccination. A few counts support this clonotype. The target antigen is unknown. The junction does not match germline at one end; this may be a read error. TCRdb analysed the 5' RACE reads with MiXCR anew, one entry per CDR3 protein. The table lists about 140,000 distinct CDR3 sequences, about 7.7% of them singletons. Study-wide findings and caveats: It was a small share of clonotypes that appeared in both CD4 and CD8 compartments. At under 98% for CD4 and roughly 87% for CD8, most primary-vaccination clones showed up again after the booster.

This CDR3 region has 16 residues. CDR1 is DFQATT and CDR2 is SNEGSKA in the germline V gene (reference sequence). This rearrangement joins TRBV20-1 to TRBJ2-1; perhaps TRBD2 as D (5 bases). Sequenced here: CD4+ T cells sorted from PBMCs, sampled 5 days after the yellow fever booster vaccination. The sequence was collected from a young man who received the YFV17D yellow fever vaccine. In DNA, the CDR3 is TGCTGTGCTAATCTGGTTTCCGGGGTTACCTACAATGAGCAGTTCTTC. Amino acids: CCANLVSGVTYNEQFF.